These 22 T cell receptor beta chains originate from one sample sequenced in a study of blood T cell repertoires in COVID-19. Repertoires were generated with immunoSEQ multiplex PCR, while TCRdb's copy carries only in-frame clones and drops some. The table shows about 310,000 clones, with about 88% occurring only once. Material for sequencing was PBMCs or T cells enriched from blood (not recorded which). These receptors were obtained from a woman aged 40-49 years who had recovered from COVID-19.

This clone was found once. The chain couples TRBV13 to TRBJ1-3; 7 bases map to TRBD1. The V gene's germline CDR1 is PRHDT and CDR2 FYEKMQ (reference sequence). Losses at the gene ends were 5 bases for V and 1 base for J; bases not matched to a gene: 5. The CDR3 runs to 15 residues. CDR3 amino acids: CASSNDRASGNTIYF. For the CDR3, the DNA is TGTGCCAGCAGCAACGACAGGGCGTCTGGAAACACCATATATTTT.

This sequence joins TRBV5-1 and TRBJ1-1; TRBD1 aligns across 8 bases. The CDR3 consists of 14 residues. With 3 bases clipped from V and 7 bases from J, the junction kept 8 bases outside the gene matches. Germline V gives CDR1 SGHRS, CDR2 YFSETQ. CDR3 amino acids: CASSYGQGAFEAFF. CDR3 nucleotides: TGCGCCAGCAGCTATGGGCAGGGGGCTTTTGAAGCTTTCTTT.

The chain employs TRBV3-1 (or the pseudogene TRBV3-2) and TRBJ1-2, with 10 bases lining up with TRBD1. The CDR3 totals 13 residues. The V and J ends lost 4 bases and 8 bases, in that order; junction bases with no gene match: 4. Germline-derived CDR1 and CDR2 are LGHDT and YNNKEL (reference sequence). CDR3 in amino acids: CASSRGQGGGYTF. CDR3 bases: TGTGCCAGCAGCCGCGGACAGGGGGGCGGCTACACCTTC.

The chain joins TRBV19 to TRBJ2-5; the match to TRBD1 covers 10 bases. The CDR3 runs to 15 residues. Germline V gene lookup returns CDR1 LNHDA and CDR2 SQIVND (reference sequence). The V gene end was trimmed by 5 bases and the J gene end by 4 bases; junction bases not matched to a gene: 7. This CDR3 is CASSVGTGVPETQYF. CDR3 DNA sequence: TGTGCCAGTAGTGTCGGGACAGGGGTACCAGAGACCCAGTACTTC.

This clone has a single count. This chain uses TRBV19 with TRBJ2-2; a weak D match, TRBD2 (6 bases). V was trimmed by 5 bases and J by 7 bases, leaving 23 bases between them. The length of the CDR3 is 17 residues. The germline gives CDR1 LNHDA, CDR2 SQIVND (reference sequence). The CDR3 sequence: CASSPISGTAGGGELFF. The DNA for the CDR3 is TGTGCCAGTAGTCCAATATCCGGGACCGCCGGGGGCGGGGAGCTGTTTTTT. The complete variable domain, with remaining parts taken from reference TRBV19 and TRBJ2-2, reads DGGITQSPKYLFRKEGQNVTLSCEQNLNHDAMYWYRQDPGQGLRLIYYSQIVNDFQKGDIAEGYSVSREKKESFPLTVTSAQKNPTAFYLCASSPISGTAGGGELFFGEGSRLTVL.

Regarding this clone: Other DNA sequences within the sample encode an identical CDR3. This chain uses TRBV11-2 with TRBJ2-2, with D uncertain. This CDR3 region has 12 residues. The germline gives CDR1 SGHAT, CDR2 FQNNGV. The V gene lost 4 bases and the J gene lost 5 bases, with 5 bases spanning the gap. The DNA for the CDR3 is TGTGCCAGCAGCTGGCGGACCGGGGAGCTGTTTTTT. Translated, it gives CASSWRTGELFF.

This chain joins TRBV7-2 and TRBJ1-2; 7 bases match TRBD1. CDR1 is SGHTA and CDR2 is FQGNSA in the germline V gene. The CDR3 runs to 14 residues. The ends lost 0 bases at V and 7 bases at J; junction bases unmatched: 5. The CDR3 sequence: CASSLALTGAGYTF. For the CDR3, the DNA is TGTGCCAGCAGCTTAGCGCTTACAGGGGCTGGCTACACCTTC.

The CDR3: CASSLRTGGLETQYF. In nucleotides, the CDR3 is TGTGCCAGCAGCTTGAGGACAGGGGGATTGGAGACCCAGTACTTC. This chain uses TRBV11-3 with TRBJ2-5, with 10 bases matching TRBD1. Germline CDR1 and CDR2: SGHNT and YENEEA. The CDR3 contains 15 residues. Losses at the gene ends were 3 bases for V and 5 bases for J; bases not matched to a gene: 6.

The chain has TRBV13 and TRBJ2-1; maybe TRBD2 (6 bases). CDR1 and CDR2 (germline): PRHDT, FYEKMQ (reference sequence). V lost 8 bases to trimming and J lost 1 base, with 18 bases between them. This CDR3 comprises 16 residues. The CDR3 DNA reads as TGTGCCAGCCGGCGGGACCCCCCCCAATCCTACAATGAGCAGTTCTTC. Its translation is CASRRDPPQSYNEQFF. The full variable domain, its missing parts supplied by reference TRBV13 and TRBJ2-1, is AAGVIQSPRHLIKEKRETATLKCYPIPRHDTVYWYQQGPGQDPQFLISFYEKMQSDKGSIPDRFSAQQFSDYHSELNMSSLELGDSALYFCASRRDPPQSYNEQFFGPGTRLTVL.

This sequence joins TRBV3-1 (or the pseudogene TRBV3-2) and TRBJ2-7; the D is unclear. There are 13 residues in the CDR3. From germline, CDR1 is LGHDT and CDR2 YNNKEL (reference sequence). V was trimmed by 0 bases and J by 2 bases, leaving 5 bases between them. CDR3 in DNA: TGTGCCAGCAGCCAAGACCATGCCTACGAGCAGTACTTC. Translation: CASSQDHAYEQYF.

This chain connects TRBV5-8 to TRBJ2-1; the D gene is possibly TRBD1 (7 bases). The germline gives CDR1 SGHTS, CDR2 YDEGEE. The CDR3 sequence is 15 residues long. Trimming took 3 bases from V and 7 from J, leaving 17 bases between them. CDR3 amino acids: CASSSGGLTLNEQFF. The CDR3 DNA reads TGTGCCAGCAGCTCAGGGGGACTTACCCTAAATGAGCAGTTCTTC.

The genes are TRBV28 and TRBJ1-3, with a weak D call TRBD1 (6 bases). CDR1 MDHEN and CDR2 SYDVKM come from the germline V gene. The CDR3 runs to 14 residues. V shed 6 bases and J shed 4 bases, with 13 bases lying between them. This CDR3 is CASRDSRLGNTIYF. DNA for the CDR3: TGTGCCAGCAGGGACAGTCGCCTCGGAAACACCATATATTTT.

The gene calls are TRBV6-5 and TRBJ1-2; no definite D call. The CDR3 runs to 12 residues. Germline CDR1 and CDR2: MNHEY and SVGAGI. The V end lost 2 bases, the J end lost 7 bases, and 8 bases lay between the germline ends. The CDR3 nucleotides read TGTGCCAGCAGTTACGCGGGTGCTGGCTACACCTTC. Amino acids: CASSYAGAGYTF.

The V and J genes are TRBV30 and TRBJ1-2; 10 positions agree with TRBD1. The CDR3 has 15 amino acids. Unmatched junction bases numbered 8, after V lost 0 bases and J lost 7 bases. Germline V gene lookup returns CDR1 GTSNPN and CDR2 SVGIG (reference sequence). CDR3 nucleotide sequence: TGTGCCTGGAGTGTAGGGACAGGGGCCGGATTTGGCTACACCTTC. It specifies CAWSVGTGAGFGYTF.

V is TRBV7-9 and J is TRBJ2-1; the D is unclear. CDR1 is SEHNR and CDR2 is FQNEAQ in the germline V gene (reference sequence). The CDR3 is 11 residues long. The germline V and J ends were trimmed by 2 bases and 8 bases, with 4 bases remaining between them. The CDR3 DNA follows: TGTGCCAGCAGCTTATTAGATGAGCAGTTCTTC. It is translated as CASSLLDEQFF.

This chain uses TRBV4-1 with TRBJ2-2; TRBD2 matches at 10 bases. Germline V gene data show CDR1 as MGHRA and CDR2 as YSYEKL. This CDR3 has 15 amino acids. V lost 6 bases, J lost 6 bases, and 7 bases stayed unmatched. The CDR3 DNA sequence: TGCGCCAGCAGACTAGCGGGGATGTCGTCCGGGGAGCTGTTTTTT. Amino acids: CASRLAGMSSGELFF.

J is TRBJ2-2 and V is TRBV5-6; 13 nucleotides align to TRBD2. The trim removed 0 bases at V and 5 bases at J, leaving 4 bases unmatched. Germline V gene data show CDR1 as SGHDT and CDR2 as YYEEEE. The CDR3 spans 17 residues. DNA for the CDR3: TGTGCCAGCAGCTTGGAGGGACTAGCGGGACTTACCGGGGAGCTGTTTTTT. Residues: CASSLEGLAGLTGELFF.

The chain links TRBV24-1 to TRBJ2-7; possible D gene TRBD1, 6 bases. V lost 9 bases to trimming and J lost 5 bases, with 16 bases between them. This CDR3 is 13 amino acids long. CDR1 is KGHDR and CDR2 is SFDVKD in the germline V gene. This CDR3 reads CATPTGQEDEQYF. The DNA of the CDR3 is TGTGCCACCCCCACAGGGCAGGAAGACGAGCAGTACTTC.

The chain couples TRBV28 to TRBJ2-7; 7 nucleotides agree with TRBD1. Unmatched junction bases numbered 9, after V lost 6 bases and J lost 4 bases. CDR3 length equals 14 residues. The germline V gene encodes CDR1 MDHEN and CDR2 SYDVKM. The CDR3 loop reads CASSLPGGVYEQYF. CDR3 DNA sequence: TGTGCCAGCAGCTTACCAGGGGGTGTTTACGAGCAGTACTTC.

V and J are TRBV6-5 and TRBJ1-1; tentatively, D is TRBD1 (6 bases). V lost 0 bases and J 1 base, leaving 6 bases between the germline ends. CDR3 length: 14 residues. The V gene's germline CDR1 is MNHEY and CDR2 SVGAGI. CDR3 bases: TGTGCCAGCAGTTACTCGGACAGGAACACTGAAGCTTTCTTT. Amino acid sequence: CASSYSDRNTEAFF.

This sequence joins TRBV5-1 and TRBJ1-3, with TRBD1 matching 12 bases. The V and J ends lost 4 bases and 4 bases, in that order; junction bases with no gene match: 3. CDR3 length: 15 amino acids. Per the germline V gene, CDR1 is SGHRS and CDR2 is YFSETQ. CDR3 in DNA: TGCGCCAGCAGCCCGGGGACAGGGGGCGGAAACACCATATATTTT. Encoded protein: CASSPGTGGGNTIYF. The complete variable domain, with remaining parts taken from reference TRBV5-1 and TRBJ1-3, reads KAGVTQTPRYLIKTRGQQVTLSCSPISGHRSVSWYQQTPGQGLQFLFEYFSETQRNKGNFPGRFSGRQFSNSRSEMNVSTLELGDSALYLCASSPGTGGGNTIYFGEGSWLTVV.

This rearrangement joins TRBV14 to TRBJ1-2; 7 bases match TRBD1. This CDR3 is built from 13 residues. Germline trimming cut 4 bases from V and 3 bases from J; bases unmatched to any gene: 2. From germline, CDR1 is SGHDN and CDR2 FVKESK. The CDR3 sequence: CASSPQGDYGYTF. The CDR3 bases are TGTGCCAGCAGCCCGCAGGGGGACTATGGCTACACCTTC.